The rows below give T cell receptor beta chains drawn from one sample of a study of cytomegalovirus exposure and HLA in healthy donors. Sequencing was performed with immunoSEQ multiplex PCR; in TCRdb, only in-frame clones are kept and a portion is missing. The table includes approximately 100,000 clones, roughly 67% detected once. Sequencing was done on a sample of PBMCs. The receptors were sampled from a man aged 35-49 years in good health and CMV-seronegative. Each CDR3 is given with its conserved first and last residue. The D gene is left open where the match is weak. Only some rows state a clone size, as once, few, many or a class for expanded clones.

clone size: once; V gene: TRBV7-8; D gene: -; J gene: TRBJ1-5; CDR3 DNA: TGTGCCAGCAGCCCGGGTAGGACAATGACCAATCAGCCCCAGCATTTT; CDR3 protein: CASSPGRTMTNQPQHF
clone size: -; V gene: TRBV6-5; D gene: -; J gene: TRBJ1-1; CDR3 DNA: TGTGCCAGCAGACGACAGGAGGCGAGAGGGACTGAAGCTTTCTTT; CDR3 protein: CASRRQEARGTEAFF
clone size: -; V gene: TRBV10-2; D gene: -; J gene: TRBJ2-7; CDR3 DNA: TGCGCCAGCAGTGAGTCTCCTAGCGACGAGCAGTACTTC; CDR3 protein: CASSESPSDEQYF
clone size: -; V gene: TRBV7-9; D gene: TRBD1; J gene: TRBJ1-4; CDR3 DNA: TGTGCCAGCAGCATGACAGGGTTCGGTGAAAAACTGTTTTTT; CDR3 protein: CASSMTGFGEKLFF
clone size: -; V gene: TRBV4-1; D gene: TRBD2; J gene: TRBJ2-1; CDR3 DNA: TGCGCCAGCAGCCAAGTCGGAGCGGGGGGGTACAATGAGCAGTTCTTC; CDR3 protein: CASSQVGAGGYNEQFF
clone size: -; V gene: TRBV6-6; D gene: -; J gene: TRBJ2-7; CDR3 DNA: TGTGCCAGCACCGGGGGGCTCTACGAGCAGTACTTC; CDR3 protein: CASTGGLYEQYF
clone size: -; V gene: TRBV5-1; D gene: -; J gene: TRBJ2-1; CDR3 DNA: TGCGCCAGCAGCTTTAGGACATACAATGAGCAGTTCTTC; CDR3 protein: CASSFRTYNEQFF
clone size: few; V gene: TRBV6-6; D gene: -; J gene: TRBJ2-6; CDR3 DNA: TGTGCCAGCAGTTACCGGGTCTCTGGGGCCAACGTCCTGACTTTC; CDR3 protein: CASSYRVSGANVLTF
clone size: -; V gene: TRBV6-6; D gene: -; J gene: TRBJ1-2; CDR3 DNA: TGTGCCAGCAGTTACAGGTCAGGGAGGAACTATGGCTACACCTTC; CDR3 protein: CASSYRSGRNYGYTF
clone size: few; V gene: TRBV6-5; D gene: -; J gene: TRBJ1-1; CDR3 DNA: TGTGCCAGCAGTTACAGGGAGGAGCTGAACACTGAAGCTTTCTTT; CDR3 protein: CASSYREELNTEAFF
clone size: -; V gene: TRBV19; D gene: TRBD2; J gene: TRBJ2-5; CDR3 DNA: TGTGCCAGTAGATTGGGACTAGCGGGGGGCCAAGAGACCCAGTACTTC; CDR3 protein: CASRLGLAGGQETQYF
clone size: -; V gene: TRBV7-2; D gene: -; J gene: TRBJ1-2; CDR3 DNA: TGTGCCAGCAGCGCCCAGGGTAACTATGGCTACACCTTC; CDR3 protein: CASSAQGNYGYTF
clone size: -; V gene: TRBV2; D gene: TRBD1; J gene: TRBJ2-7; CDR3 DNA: TGTGCCAGCAACAACGACAGGGACTACGAGCAGTACTTC; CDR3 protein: CASNNDRDYEQYF
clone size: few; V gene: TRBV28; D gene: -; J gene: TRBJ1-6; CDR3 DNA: TGTGCCAGCAGTTTAGGACAGTACCTCCTCCACTTT; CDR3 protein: CASSLGQYLLHF
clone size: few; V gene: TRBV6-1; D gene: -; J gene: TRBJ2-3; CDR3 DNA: TGTGCCAGCAGCCGGGGGACCTTTAGCACAGATACGCAGTATTTT; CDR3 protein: CASSRGTFSTDTQYF
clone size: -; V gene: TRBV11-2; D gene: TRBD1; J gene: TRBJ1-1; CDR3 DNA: TGTGCCAGCAGCAAAGGGACAGGGGGTGGGAACACTGAAGCTTTCTTT; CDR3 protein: CASSKGTGGGNTEAFF
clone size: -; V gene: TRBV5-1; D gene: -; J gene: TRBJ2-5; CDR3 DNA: TGCGCCAGCAGCTTGGCCGGCAGGGTGTTAGAGACCCAGTACTTC; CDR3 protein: CASSLAGRVLETQYF
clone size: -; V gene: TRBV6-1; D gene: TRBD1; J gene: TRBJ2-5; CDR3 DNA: TGTGCCAGCAGTGAACCGGGACAGGGCCGGTGGGAGACCCAGTACTTC; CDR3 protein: CASSEPGQGRWETQYF
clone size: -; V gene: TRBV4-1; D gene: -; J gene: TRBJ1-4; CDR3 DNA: TGCGCCAGCAGCCAAGATCAGGAGGGTATGGCTGAAAAACTGTTTTTT; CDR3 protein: CASSQDQEGMAEKLFF
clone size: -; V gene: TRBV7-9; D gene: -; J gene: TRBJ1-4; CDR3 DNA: TGTGCCAGCAGCTTAGCGAGAGAAAAACTGTTTTTT; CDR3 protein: CASSLAREKLFF
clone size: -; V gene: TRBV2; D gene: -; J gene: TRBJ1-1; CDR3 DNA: TGTGCCAGCAGTCCGGGACAAGGGAACACTGAAGCTTTCTTT; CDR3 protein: CASSPGQGNTEAFF
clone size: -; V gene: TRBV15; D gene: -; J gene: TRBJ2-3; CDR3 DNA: TGTGCCACCAGCAGAGACTACGTGGCGGGTACAGATACGCAGTATTTT; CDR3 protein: CATSRDYVAGTDTQYF
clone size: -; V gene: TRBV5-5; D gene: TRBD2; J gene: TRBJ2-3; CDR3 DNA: TGTGCCAGCAGCAACCCGGGCGGGGGGTCAGATACGCAGTATTTT; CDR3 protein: CASSNPGGGSDTQYF